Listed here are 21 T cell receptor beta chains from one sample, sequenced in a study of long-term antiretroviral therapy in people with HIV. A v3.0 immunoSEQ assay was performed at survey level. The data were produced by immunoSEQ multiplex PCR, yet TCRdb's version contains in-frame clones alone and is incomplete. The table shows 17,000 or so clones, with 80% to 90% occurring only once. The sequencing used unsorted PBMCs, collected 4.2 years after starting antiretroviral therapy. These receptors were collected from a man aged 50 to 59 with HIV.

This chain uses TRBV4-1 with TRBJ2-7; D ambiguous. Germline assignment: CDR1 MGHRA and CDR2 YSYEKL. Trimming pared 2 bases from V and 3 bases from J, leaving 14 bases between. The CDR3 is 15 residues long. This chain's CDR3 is CASSQFPGPRYEQYF. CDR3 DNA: TGCGCCAGCAGCCAATTCCCCGGACCTCGCTACGAGCAGTACTTC.

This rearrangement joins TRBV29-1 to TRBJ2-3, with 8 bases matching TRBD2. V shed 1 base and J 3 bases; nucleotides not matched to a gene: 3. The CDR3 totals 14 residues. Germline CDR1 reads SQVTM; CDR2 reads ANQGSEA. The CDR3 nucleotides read TGCAGCGTTGAAGGCGGGGGGCAGACAGATACGCAGTATTTT. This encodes CSVEGGGQTDTQYF.

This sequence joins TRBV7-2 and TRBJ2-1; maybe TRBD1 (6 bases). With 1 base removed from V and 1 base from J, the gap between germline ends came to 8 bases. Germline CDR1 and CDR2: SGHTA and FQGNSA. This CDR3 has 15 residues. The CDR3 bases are TGTGCCAGCAGCTTAGGGGACAATTCCTACAATGAGCAGTTCTTC. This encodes CASSLGDNSYNEQFF.

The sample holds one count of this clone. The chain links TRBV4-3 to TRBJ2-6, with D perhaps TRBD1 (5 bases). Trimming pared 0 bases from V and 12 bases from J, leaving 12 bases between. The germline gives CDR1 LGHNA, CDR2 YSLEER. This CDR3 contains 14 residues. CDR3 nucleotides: TGCGCCAGCAGCCAAGATCTTCAGGGAAGCGTCCTGACTTTC. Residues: CASSQDLQGSVLTF.

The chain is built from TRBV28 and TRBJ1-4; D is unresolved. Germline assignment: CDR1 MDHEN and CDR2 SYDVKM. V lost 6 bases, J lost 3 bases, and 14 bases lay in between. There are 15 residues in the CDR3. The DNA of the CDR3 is TGTGCCAGCAGAATTGATAGCGGGGCTAATGAAAAACTGTTTTTT. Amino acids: CASRIDSGANEKLFF. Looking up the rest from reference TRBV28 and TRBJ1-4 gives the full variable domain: DVKVTQSSRYLVKRTGEKVFLECVQDMDHENMFWYRQDPGLGLRLIYFSYDVKMKEKGDIPEGYSVSREKKERFSLILESASTNQTSMYLCASRIDSGANEKLFFGSGTQLSVL.

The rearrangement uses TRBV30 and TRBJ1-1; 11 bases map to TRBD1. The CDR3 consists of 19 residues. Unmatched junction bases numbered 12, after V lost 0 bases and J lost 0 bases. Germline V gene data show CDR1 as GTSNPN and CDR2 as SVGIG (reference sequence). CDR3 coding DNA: TGTGCCTGGAGTGTTACTCGGACAGGGGGCCGAAACATGAACACTGAAGCTTTCTTT. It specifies CAWSVTRTGGRNMNTEAFF.

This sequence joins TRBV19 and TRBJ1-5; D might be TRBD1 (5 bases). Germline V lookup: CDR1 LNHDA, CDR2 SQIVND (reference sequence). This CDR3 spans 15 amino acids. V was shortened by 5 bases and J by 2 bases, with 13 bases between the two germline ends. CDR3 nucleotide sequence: TGTGCCAGTAGTGGAGGGGCTGGCGGCAATCAGCCCCAGCATTTT. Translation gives CASSGGAGGNQPQHF.

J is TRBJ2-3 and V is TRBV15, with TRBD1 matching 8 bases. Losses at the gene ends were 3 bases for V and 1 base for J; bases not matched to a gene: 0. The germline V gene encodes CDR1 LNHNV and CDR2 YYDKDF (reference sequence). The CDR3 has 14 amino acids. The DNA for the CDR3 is TGTGCCACCAGCAGGACAGGGGGCACAGATACGCAGTATTTT. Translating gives CATSRTGGTDTQYF.

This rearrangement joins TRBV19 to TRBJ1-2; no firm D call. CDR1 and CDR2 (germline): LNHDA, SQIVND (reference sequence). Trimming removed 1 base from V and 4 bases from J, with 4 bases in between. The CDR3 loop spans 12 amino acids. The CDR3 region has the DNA TGTGCCAGTAGTATAGTGGGCTATGGCTACACCTTC. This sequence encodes CASSIVGYGYTF.

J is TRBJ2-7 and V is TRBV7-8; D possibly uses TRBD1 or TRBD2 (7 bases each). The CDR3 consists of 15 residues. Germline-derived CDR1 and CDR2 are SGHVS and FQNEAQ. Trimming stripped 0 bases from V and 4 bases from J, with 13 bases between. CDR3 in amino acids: CASSLAEQGGYEQYF. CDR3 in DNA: TGTGCCAGCAGCTTAGCTGAGCAGGGGGGGTACGAGCAGTACTTC.

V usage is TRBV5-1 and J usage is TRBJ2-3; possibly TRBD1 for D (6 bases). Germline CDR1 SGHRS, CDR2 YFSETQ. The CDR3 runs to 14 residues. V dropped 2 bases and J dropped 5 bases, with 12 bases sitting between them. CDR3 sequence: CASSLRQVQDTQYF. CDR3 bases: TGCGCCAGCAGCTTACGACAGGTCCAAGATACGCAGTATTTT.

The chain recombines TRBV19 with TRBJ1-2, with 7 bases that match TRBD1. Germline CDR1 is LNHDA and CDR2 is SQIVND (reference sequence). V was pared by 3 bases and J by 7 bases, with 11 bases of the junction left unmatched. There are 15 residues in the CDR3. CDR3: CASSMGEAQGTGYTF. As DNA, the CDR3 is TGTGCCAGTAGTATGGGGGAAGCACAGGGGACTGGCTACACCTTC.

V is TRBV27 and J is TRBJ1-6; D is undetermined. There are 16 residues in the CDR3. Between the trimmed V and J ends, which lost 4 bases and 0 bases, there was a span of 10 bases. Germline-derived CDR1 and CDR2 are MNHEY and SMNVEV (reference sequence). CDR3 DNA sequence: TGTGCCAGCAGTTCCCTGTGGGGCTCCTATAATTCACCCCTCCACTTT. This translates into CASSSLWGSYNSPLHF.

CDR3: CASSLSSSYEQYF. In DNA, the CDR3 is TGTGCCAGCAGCTTGAGCAGCTCCTACGAGCAGTACTTC. The chain recombines TRBV5-6 with TRBJ2-7; no clear D gene. The CDR3 spans 13 residues. Trimming cost V 1 base and J 0 bases, with 5 bases left between them. The germline V gene encodes CDR1 SGHDT and CDR2 YYEEEE.

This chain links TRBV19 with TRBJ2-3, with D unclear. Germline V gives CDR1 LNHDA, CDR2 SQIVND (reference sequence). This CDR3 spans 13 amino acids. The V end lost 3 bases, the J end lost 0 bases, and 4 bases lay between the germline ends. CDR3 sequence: CASSIASTDTQYF. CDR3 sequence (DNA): TGTGCCAGTAGTATCGCTAGCACAGATACGCAGTATTTT.

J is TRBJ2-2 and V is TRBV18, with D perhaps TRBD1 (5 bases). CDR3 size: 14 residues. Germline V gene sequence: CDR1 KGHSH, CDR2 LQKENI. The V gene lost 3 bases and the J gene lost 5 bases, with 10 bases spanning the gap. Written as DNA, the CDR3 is TGTGCCAGCTCACCGTACAAGGGGACCGGGGAGCTGTTTTTT. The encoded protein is CASSPYKGTGELFF.

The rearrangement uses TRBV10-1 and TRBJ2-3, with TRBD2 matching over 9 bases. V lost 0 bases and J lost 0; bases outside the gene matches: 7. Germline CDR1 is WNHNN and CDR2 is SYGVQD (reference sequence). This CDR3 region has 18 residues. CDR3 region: CASSESVSGGLSTDTQYF. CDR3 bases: TGCGCCAGCAGTGAGTCGGTTAGCGGGGGCCTTAGCACAGATACGCAGTATTTT.

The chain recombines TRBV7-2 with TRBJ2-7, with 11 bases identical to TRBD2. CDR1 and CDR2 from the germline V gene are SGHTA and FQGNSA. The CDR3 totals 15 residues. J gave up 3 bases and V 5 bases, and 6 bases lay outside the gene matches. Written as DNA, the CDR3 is TGTGCCAGCAGCCTAACCGGGACTAGCGGCTACGAGCAGTACTTC. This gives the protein CASSLTGTSGYEQYF.

The CDR3 DNA follows: TGTGCCAGCAGCTTATCGGGGGCTTCCTACGAGCAGTACTTC. Amino acids: CASSLSGASYEQYF. V gene TRBV7-6 combines with J gene TRBJ2-7, with D perhaps TRBD1 or TRBD2 (6 bases each). CDR3 size: 14 residues. Trimming shortened V by 2 bases and J by 1 base, and 9 bases separated the two germline ends. From germline, CDR1 is SGHVS and CDR2 FNYEAQ.

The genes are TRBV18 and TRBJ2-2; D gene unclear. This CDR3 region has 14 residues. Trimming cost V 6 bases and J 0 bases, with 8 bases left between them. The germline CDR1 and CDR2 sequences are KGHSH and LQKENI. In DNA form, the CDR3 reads TGTGCCAGCTCTCCTAGGACGAACACCGGGGAGCTGTTTTTT. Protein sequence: CASSPRTNTGELFF.

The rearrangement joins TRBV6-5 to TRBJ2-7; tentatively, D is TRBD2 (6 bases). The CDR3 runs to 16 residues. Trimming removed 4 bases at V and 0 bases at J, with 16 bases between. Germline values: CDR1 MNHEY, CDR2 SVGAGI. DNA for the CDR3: TGTGCCAGCAGTTCTCCTTCGGGGGATCCCTCCTACGAGCAGTACTTC. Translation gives CASSSPSGDPSYEQYF.